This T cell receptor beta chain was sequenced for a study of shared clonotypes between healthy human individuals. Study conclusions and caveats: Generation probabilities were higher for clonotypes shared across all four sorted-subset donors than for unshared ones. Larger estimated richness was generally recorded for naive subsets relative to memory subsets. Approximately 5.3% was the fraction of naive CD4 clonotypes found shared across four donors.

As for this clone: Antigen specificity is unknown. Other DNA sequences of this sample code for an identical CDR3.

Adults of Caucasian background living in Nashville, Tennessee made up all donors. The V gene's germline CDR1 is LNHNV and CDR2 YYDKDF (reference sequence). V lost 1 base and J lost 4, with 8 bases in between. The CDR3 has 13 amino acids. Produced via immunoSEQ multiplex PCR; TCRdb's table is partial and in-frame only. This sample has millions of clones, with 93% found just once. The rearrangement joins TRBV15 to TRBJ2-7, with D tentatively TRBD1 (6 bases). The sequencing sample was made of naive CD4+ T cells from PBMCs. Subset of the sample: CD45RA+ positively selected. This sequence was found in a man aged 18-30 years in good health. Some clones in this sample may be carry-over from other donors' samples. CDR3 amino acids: CATSRVQGYEQYF. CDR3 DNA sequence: TGTGCCACCAGCAGAGTACAGGGTTACGAGCAGTACTTC.